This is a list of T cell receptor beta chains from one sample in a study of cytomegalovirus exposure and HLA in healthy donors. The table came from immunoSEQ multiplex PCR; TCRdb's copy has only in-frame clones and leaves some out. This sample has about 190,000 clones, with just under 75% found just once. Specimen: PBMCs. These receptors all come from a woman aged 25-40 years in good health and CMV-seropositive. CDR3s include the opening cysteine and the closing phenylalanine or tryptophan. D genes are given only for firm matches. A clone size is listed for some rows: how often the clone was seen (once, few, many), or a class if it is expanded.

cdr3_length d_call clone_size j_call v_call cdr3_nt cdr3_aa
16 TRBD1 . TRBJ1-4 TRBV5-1 TGCGCCAGCAGCTTGCGGGACAGGCCCTCTAATGAAAAACTGTTTTTT CASSLRDRPSNEKLFF
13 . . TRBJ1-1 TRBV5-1 TGCGCCAGCAGCTTGGCTACAGGGTATGAAGCTTTCTTT CASSLATGYEAFF
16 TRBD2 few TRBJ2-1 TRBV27 TGTGCCAGCACTCCCTTCGTAGCGGGAGGCGTTAATGAGCAGTTCTTC CASTPFVAGGVNEQFF
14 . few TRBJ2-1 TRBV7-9 TGTGCCAGCAGCCCCCTGGGGGCTATCAATGAGCAGTTCTTC CASSPLGAINEQFF
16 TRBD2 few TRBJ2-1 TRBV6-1 TGTGCCAGCAGTGAATCTCCTAGCGGGGGGGCTATGGAGCAGTTCTTC CASSESPSGGAMEQFF
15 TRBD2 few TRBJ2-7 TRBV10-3 TGTGCCATCGGATCTTTAGCGGGTCCCTCCTACGAGCAGTACTTC CAIGSLAGPSYEQYF
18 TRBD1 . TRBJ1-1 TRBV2 TGTGCCAGCAGAGGGACAGGGGCAAAGCCAACCTCGAACACTGAAGCTTTCTTT CASRGTGAKPTSNTEAFF
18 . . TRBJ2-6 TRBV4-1 TGCGCCAGCAGCCAAGTTATCAGGGTTTCAGGTGGGGCCAACGTCCTGACTTTC CASSQVIRVSGGANVLTF
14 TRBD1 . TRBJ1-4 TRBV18 TGTGCCAGCTCACCGGGACAGGGTCAGGAAAAACTGTTTTTT CASSPGQGQEKLFF
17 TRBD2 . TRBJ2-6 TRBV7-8 TGTGCCAGCAGCTTACTCGCTAGCGGCTCTGGGGCCAACGTCCTGACTTTC CASSLLASGSGANVLTF
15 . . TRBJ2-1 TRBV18 TGTGCCAGCTCACCATTACAGGGCCTCACCAATGAGCAGTTCTTC CASSPLQGLTNEQFF